The rows below give T cell receptor beta chains drawn from one sample of a study of chemoradiotherapy in HPV16-positive cancers. The assay was immunoSEQ multiplex PCR, and TCRdb's table has in-frame clones only and misses some. The sample contains about 35,000 clones, 70% to 90% of which appear only once. Sequenced material: blood, taken from a patient who underwent chemoradiotherapy. The source is a human donor with HPV-associated anogenital cancer. CDR3s include the opening cysteine and the closing phenylalanine or tryptophan. Each record gives: J gene, V gene, clone size, D gene, CDR3 DNA, CDR3 protein. D genes are given only for firm matches. Expanded clones get a size class; other rows say once, few or many, or leave the size out.

TRBJ1-3,TRBV7-6,.,.,TGTGCCAGCAGCCCTACTGATCACTATCAGGGAAACACCATATATTTT,CASSPTDHYQGNTIYF
TRBJ1-2,TRBV11-1,.,.,TGTGCCAGCAGCATGGCGAACAGGGACTATGGCTACACCTTC,CASSMANRDYGYTF
TRBJ2-3,TRBV4-1,.,.,TGCGCCAGCAGCCAAGGCCAGGCCCAGGGAGGTACGCAGTATTTT,CASSQGQAQGGTQYF
TRBJ1-5,TRBV6-5,.,.,TGTGCCAGCAGTTATAGGGCAGAGCATAGCAATCAGCCCCAGCATTTT,CASSYRAEHSNQPQHF
TRBJ2-1,TRBV7-3,.,TRBD2,TGTGCCAGCAGCTTTCACGGGGGGGCCTACAATGAGCAGTTCTTC,CASSFHGGAYNEQFF
TRBJ1-2,TRBV7-8,.,.,TGTGCCAGCAGCTCGCAGATGACAGGCTATGGCTACACCTTC,CASSSQMTGYGYTF
TRBJ2-4,TRBV19,.,TRBD2,TGTGCCAGTGGGGTCAGCGGGGCTTTTAGGAACATTCAGTACTTC,CASGVSGAFRNIQYF
TRBJ1-5,TRBV2,.,.,TGTGCCAGCTTGGCCCAAGGGGGTGGCAATCAGCCCCAGCATTTT,CASLAQGGGNQPQHF
TRBJ1-1,TRBV5-4,.,.,TGTGCCAGCAGACCGGGACTTCAGGAGGACACTGAAGCTTTCTTT,CASRPGLQEDTEAFF
TRBJ2-5,TRBV6-6,.,TRBD2,TGTGCCAGCAGGTCCCCTAGCGGGGGGGACGTAGAGACCCAGTACTTC,CASRSPSGGDVETQYF
TRBJ2-3,TRBV7-3,.,.,TGTGCCAGCAGCTTGGCAATTGACACAGATACGCAGTATTTT,CASSLAIDTDTQYF
TRBJ2-6,TRBV4-3,.,.,TGCGCCAGCAGCAGTAACTCTGGGGCCAACGTCCTGACTTTC,CASSSNSGANVLTF
TRBJ1-2,TRBV6-4,.,.,TGTGCCAGCAGTGACTCAACGCGTGGACAGTCCTATAGAAGCTACACCTTC,CASSDSTRGQSYRSYTF
TRBJ2-2,TRBV5-4,.,.,TGTGCCAGCAGCTTGGCCGGGTATCTGGGTCGGGAGCTGTTTTTT,CASSLAGYLGRELFF
TRBJ1-5,TRBV12-2,.,.,TGTGCAAGTCGCTTAGGTGATAAACGGGGATCGGGTCAGCCCCAGCATTTT,CASRLGDKRGSGQPQHF
TRBJ1-1,TRBV20-1,.,.,TGCAGTGCTAGGTTCAATGAAGCTTTCTTT,CSARFNEAFF
TRBJ2-2,TRBV5-4,.,.,TGTGCCAGCAGCTTGGAAAGGACCGGGGAGCTGTTTTTT,CASSLERTGELFF
TRBJ1-2,TRBV7-6,.,.,TGTGCCAGCAGCCCGACAGTAGCATCAATTATAAACTATGGCTACACCTTC,CASSPTVASIINYGYTF
TRBJ2-2,TRBV27,.,.,TGTGCCAGCAGTTTATCCTATAGCACCGGGGAGCTGTTTTTT,CASSLSYSTGELFF
TRBJ1-1,TRBV5-1,few,.,TGCGCCAGCAGCTTCGGCCCAACAGGGTGGGCGTCGGGAGCTTTCTTT,CASSFGPTGWASGAFF
TRBJ2-1,TRBV7-9,.,.,TGTGCCAGCAGCTCAGGCCTAGGCCCCTCCTACAATGAGCAGTTCTTC,CASSSGLGPSYNEQFF